The 31 T cell receptor beta chains below were found in one sample sequenced in a study of blood T cells in healthy people across ages. For the second PCR, which ran for about 7 to 11 cycles, a sample-barcoded 5' primer and a J-beta primer mix were used. TCRdb ran MiXCR on the 5' RACE reads and lists one entry per CDR3 protein. The table lists around 690,000 distinct CDR3 sequences, about 54% of them singletons. Sequences were obtained from blood. These receptors came from a man aged 60-69 years in good health.

This chain links TRBV6-5 with TRBJ2-2; TRBD2 agrees at 15 bases. Trimming cost V 5 bases and J 2 bases; bases outside gene matches: 3. The CDR3 has 17 amino acids. The V gene's germline CDR1 is MNHEY and CDR2 SVGAGI. The CDR3 sequence: CASSRTSGGANTGELFF. CDR3 coding DNA: TGTGCCAGCAGTAGGACTAGCGGGGGGGCCAACACCGGGGAGCTGTTTTTT.

This clonotype was seen repeatedly, ten times or more. The DNA of the CDR3 is TGTGCCAGCAGGCCCGGGGCTCAAGAGACCCAGTACTTC. Translating gives CASRPGAQETQYF. This chain joins TRBV12-3 or TRBV12-4 and TRBJ2-5, with D perhaps TRBD1 or TRBD2 (5 bases each). Trimming stripped 6 bases from V and 2 bases from J, with 10 bases between. CDR3 length: 13 residues.

CDR3 in amino acids: CSVVGGPSYGYTF. CDR3 nucleotides: TGCAGCGTTGTCGGGGGACCCTCCTATGGCTACACCTTC. The chain couples TRBV29-1 to TRBJ1-2; tentatively, D is TRBD1 (5 bases). From germline, CDR1 is SQVTM and CDR2 ANQGSEA. This CDR3 contains 13 residues. V was cut by 4 bases and J by 4 bases, with 13 bases left in between.

The chain links TRBV29-1 to TRBJ2-7; D not certain. This CDR3 has 11 residues. In germline, CDR1 is SQVTM, CDR2 ANQGSEA. Between the trimmed V and J ends, which lost 3 bases and 4 bases, there was a span of 7 bases. CDR3 DNA sequence: TGCAGCGTTGAGGGTGGGTACGAGCAGTACTTC. Translating gives CSVEGGYEQYF.

This clonotype has only one observation. V gene TRBV20-1 combines with J gene TRBJ2-3, with D perhaps being TRBD1 or TRBD2 (5 bases each). The germline gives CDR1 DFQATT, CDR2 SNEGSKA (reference sequence). The CDR3 has 15 amino acids. Trimming removed 0 bases at V and 1 base at J, with 11 bases between. This CDR3 reads CSARDGGKGTDTQYF. CDR3 bases: TGCAGTGCTAGAGATGGGGGAAAAGGCACAGATACGCAGTATTTT.

This clonotype has just a few counts. This chain uses TRBV5-1 with TRBJ2-5; D unresolved. Germline loops: CDR1 SGHRS, CDR2 YFSETQ. The V gene lost 4 bases and the J gene lost 4 bases, with 17 bases spanning the gap. The CDR3 is 15 residues long. The CDR3 loop is CASSPGGPLGETQYF. As DNA, the CDR3 is TGCGCCAGCAGCCCTGGTGGGCCCTTGGGAGAGACCCAGTACTTC.

The chain combines TRBV3-1 with TRBJ2-5; TRBD1 matches at 8 bases. Germline V gives CDR1 LGHDT, CDR2 YNNKEL (reference sequence). CDR3 length: 14 residues. The J segment lost 3 bases and the V segment lost 4 bases, leaving 4 bases of the junction unmatched. CDR3 sequence reads: CASSRQGLEETQYF. DNA of the CDR3: TGTGCCAGCAGCCGACAGGGGCTGGAAGAGACCCAGTACTTC.

This chain uses TRBV3-1 with TRBJ2-1; perhaps TRBD2 as D (7 bases). This CDR3 is built from 15 residues. The V end lost 0 bases, the J end lost 4 bases, and 10 bases lay between the germline ends. Per the germline V gene, CDR1 is LGHDT and CDR2 is YNNKEL (reference sequence). The CDR3 nucleotides read TGTGCCAGCAGCCAAGAAGGGGGGGTATACAATGAGCAGTTCTTC. Translated, it gives CASSQEGGVYNEQFF.

The J gene is TRBJ2-7, the V gene TRBV21-1; the D call in the table, TRBD2, was not verified against the DNA. The tail of the sequence fits TRBJ2-5 better, so the J call may be wrong. TRBV21-1 has pseudogene status. This CDR3 is 16 amino acids long. CDR3: CASNKVRAGMGETQYF. The DNA of the CDR3 is TGTGCCAGCAACAAAGTTCGAGCGGGAATGGGAGAGACCCAGTACTTC.

This sequence joins TRBV5-1 and TRBJ2-7; D is possibly TRBD2 (6 bases). CDR1 and CDR2 from the germline V gene are SGHRS and YFSETQ. Trimming took 2 bases from V and 2 from J, leaving 20 bases between them. This CDR3 spans 17 amino acids. The DNA of the CDR3 is TGCGCCAGCAGCTTCCACTTTCTAGGAGGGAGAGCCTACGAGCAGTACTTC. Protein product: CASSFHFLGGRAYEQYF.

The chain combines TRBV27 with TRBJ2-1; D perhaps matches TRBD2 (7 bases). Germline V CDR1 and CDR2: MNHEY, SMNVEV (reference sequence). V lost 5 bases to trimming and J lost 7 bases, with 18 bases between them. The CDR3 spans 15 residues. This CDR3 reads CASSPRGGGPNEQFF. For the CDR3, the DNA is TGTGCCAGCAGTCCGCGAGGGGGAGGGCCGAATGAGCAGTTCTTC.

The J gene is TRBJ2-5, the V gene TRBV11-2, with TRBD2 matching over 12 bases. J gave up 4 bases and V 1 base, and 7 bases lay outside the gene matches. This CDR3 comprises 17 residues. Germline V CDR1 and CDR2: SGHAT, FQNNGV. CDR3 coding DNA: TGTGCCAGCAGCTTAGTGTCCGGGACTAGCGGGCGAGAGACCCAGTACTTC. Protein sequence: CASSLVSGTSGRETQYF.

This clonotype was counted only a few times. CDR3 in DNA: TGTGCCAGCAGTCGAGGGGGTACGCAGTATTTT. It is translated as CASSRGGTQYF. The chain joins TRBV12-3 or TRBV12-4 to TRBJ2-5, with D perhaps TRBD1 (6 bases). Near its end, the DNA agrees better with TRBJ2-3, so the J call may be wrong. The length of the CDR3 is 11 residues.

This clonotype came up a few times. A much bigger clone sits one base away, suggesting this may be a read error. The chain couples TRBV11-2 to TRBJ2-1; TRBD2 agrees at 9 bases. This CDR3 has 15 amino acids. The germline V gene encodes CDR1 SGHAT and CDR2 FQNNGV. V was pared by 4 bases and J by 9 bases, with 10 bases of the junction left unmatched. In DNA, the CDR3 is TGTGCCAGCAGCTACGCAGGGACTAGCAAGGGTGAGCAGTTCTTC. It encodes CASSYAGTSKGEQFF.

Comment on this clonotype: An end of the junction differs from the germline gene, which may be a read error. In DNA form, the CDR3 reads TGTGCCAGTAGTTTGACTAGCCAATACAATGAGCAGTTCTTC. It specifies CASSLTSQYNEQFF. The rearrangement uses TRBV6-6 and TRBJ2-1, with 7 bases lining up with TRBD2. Germline CDR1 reads MNHNY; CDR2 reads SVGAGI (reference sequence). This CDR3 region has 14 residues.

This clonotype was counted a single time. The rearrangement joins TRBV20-1 to TRBJ2-5, with 15 bases aligning to TRBD2. CDR1 DFQATT and CDR2 SNEGSKA come from the germline V gene (reference sequence). The CDR3 runs 17 residues. V gave up 3 bases and J gave up 2 bases; unmatched junction bases: 7. CDR3 nucleotide sequence: TGCAGTGCTAGTGTGGGACTAGCGGGGGGCCGGCAAGAGACCCAGTACTTC. As protein: CSASVGLAGGRQETQYF.

This clonotype was picked up a small number of times. The chain has TRBV7-6 and TRBJ1-3, with 7 bases fitting TRBD1. This CDR3 is built from 15 residues. J was trimmed by 2 bases and V by 0 bases; bases with no gene match: 1. Germline V gene data show CDR1 as SGHVS and CDR2 as FNYEAQ. CDR3 in amino acids: CASSLAGTAGNTIYF. CDR3 nucleotides: TGTGCCAGCAGCTTAGCCGGGACAGCTGGAAACACCATATATTTT.

In this sample, this clonotype turned up a few times. The chain employs TRBV29-1 and TRBJ1-1; D remains ambiguous. With 4 bases removed from V and 0 bases from J, the gap between germline ends came to 9 bases. There are 13 residues in the CDR3. In germline, CDR1 is SQVTM, CDR2 ANQGSEA. The CDR3 protein is CSVAGSLNTEAFF. The CDR3 DNA reads as TGCAGCGTTGCTGGCAGCTTGAACACTGAAGCTTTCTTT. Full variable domain (outside the CDR3, taken from reference TRBV29-1 and TRBJ1-1): SAVISQKPSRDICQRGTSLTIQCQVDSQVTMMFWYRQQPGQSLTLIATANQGSEATYESGFVIDKFPISRPNLTFSTLTVSNMSPEDSSIYLCSVAGSLNTEAFFGQGTRLTVV.

The rearrangement joins TRBV11-2 to TRBJ2-7, with D perhaps matching TRBD1 (5 bases). Near its end, the DNA agrees better with TRBJ2-5, so the J call may be wrong. Germline assignment: CDR1 SGHAT and CDR2 FQNNGV. The CDR3 consists of 15 residues. The DNA for the CDR3 is TGTGCCAGCAGACGGGCGCCGTCTAGGGGAGAGACCCAGTACTTC. Encoded protein: CASRRAPSRGETQYF.

As for this clonotype: The junction departs from the called germline gene at one end, perhaps through a read error. The V gene is TRBV3-1, the J gene TRBJ2-3, with TRBD1 as a possible D gene (6 bases). CDR1 and CDR2 (germline): LGHDT, YNNKEL (reference sequence). The CDR3 loop spans 17 amino acids. The CDR3 is CASSRKIRGGTTDTQYF. The CDR3 DNA follows: TGTGCCAGTAGCCGGAAGATAAGAGGGGGTACCACAGATACGCAGTATTTT.

The rearrangement joins TRBV7-2 to TRBJ2-3; TRBD1 is a possible D gene (5 bases). V dropped 5 bases and J dropped 12 bases, with 18 bases sitting between them. Germline CDR1 SGHTA, CDR2 FQGNSA. This CDR3 has 13 amino acids. The chain's CDR3 is CASSRVGQGFQYF. CDR3 coding DNA: TGTGCCAGCAGCCGCGTCGGACAAGGCTTTCAGTATTTT.

This clonotype was observed a few times. The chain couples TRBV4-1 to TRBJ2-1, with TRBD2 identical over 7 bases. Germline V gene lookup returns CDR1 MGHRA and CDR2 YSYEKL. This CDR3 comprises 14 residues. V lost 4 bases and J lost 4; bases outside the gene matches: 4. Here the CDR3 DNA reads TGCGCCAGCAGCCCCGGGGAGGGTTACAATGAGCAGTTCTTC. This encodes CASSPGEGYNEQFF.

This clonotype was detected many times. A junction boundary mismatches the germline segment, possibly from a read error. The chain uses TRBV5-1 and TRBJ2-1; 7 bases are a match to TRBD2. CDR1 and CDR2 from the germline V gene are SGHRS and YFSETQ. There are 14 residues in the CDR3. The CDR3 sequence is CASSRGGSYNEQFF. CDR3 bases: TGTGCCAGCAGCCGCGGGGGCTCCTACAATGAGCAGTTCTTC.

The gene calls are TRBV18 and TRBJ1-1, with 8 bases identical to TRBD1. Per the germline V gene, CDR1 is KGHSH and CDR2 is LQKENI. The CDR3 sequence is 14 residues long. V shed 3 bases, J shed 3 bases, and the junction held 3 bases outside the gene matches. CDR3 in DNA: TGTGCCAGCTCACCTGTGGACAGGGACACTGAAGCTTTCTTT. Its translation: CASSPVDRDTEAFF.

V is TRBV7-2 and J is TRBJ2-7; D possibly matches TRBD1 or TRBD2 (5 bases each). This CDR3 region has 13 residues. Between the trimmed V and J ends, which lost 1 base and 6 bases, there was a span of 10 bases. Germline lookup yields CDR1 SGHTA and CDR2 FQGNSA. CDR3: CASSLVSGGEQYF. The CDR3 bases are TGTGCCAGCAGCTTAGTTTCTGGGGGCGAGCAGTACTTC.

Note on this clonotype: A junction boundary mismatches the germline segment, possibly from a read error. The J gene is TRBJ2-5, the V gene TRBV6-1, with TRBD2 as a possible D gene (6 bases). This CDR3 contains 15 residues. The germline V gene encodes CDR1 MNHNS and CDR2 SASEGT. CDR3 sequence: CASSGGLASRETQYF. The CDR3 DNA sequence: TGTGCCAGTAGTGGTGGGCTAGCGTCCCGCGAGACCCAGTACTTC.

This clonotype occurred a few times. The chain links TRBV7-2 to TRBJ2-7; TRBD1 matches 7 bases. Looked up from germline, CDR1 is SGHTA and CDR2 is FQGNSA. J was trimmed by 0 bases and V by 0 bases; bases with no gene match: 5. CDR3 length: 16 amino acids. The CDR3 bases are TGTGCCAGCAGCTTAGCCCGCGGACAGGCCTCCTACGAGCAGTACTTC. It translates to CASSLARGQASYEQYF.

As for this clonotype: This may be a read error, as it is one base from a much larger clone. The rearrangement uses TRBV29-1 and TRBJ1-1, with D unclear. Germline values: CDR1 SQVTM, CDR2 ANQGSEA. The CDR3 runs to 11 residues. CDR3 protein: CSVVPNTKAFF. Here the CDR3 DNA reads TGCAGCGTTGTGCCGAACACTAAAGCTTTCTTT.

The rearrangement joins TRBV5-1 to TRBJ2-3; no clear D. The CDR3 is 12 residues long. Germline assignment: CDR1 SGHRS and CDR2 YFSETQ. V shed 4 bases and J shed 6 bases, with 9 bases lying between them. CDR3 region: CASSVDWDTQYF. CDR3 in DNA: TGCGCCAGCAGCGTTGACTGGGATACGCAGTATTTT.

The CDR3: CASSFRGSGDTGYF. CDR3 bases: TGTGCCAGCAGTTTTAGAGGGAGCGGAGATACGGGGTATTTT. This sequence joins TRBV12-3 or TRBV12-4 and TRBJ2-3; D may be TRBD2 (5 bases). V lost 3 bases and J 14 bases, leaving 21 bases between the germline ends. The CDR3 contains 14 residues.

V gene TRBV7-2 combines with J gene TRBJ2-4; the D is unclear. CDR1 is SGHTA and CDR2 is FQGNSA in the germline V gene. The CDR3 totals 12 residues. Trimming removed 5 bases from V and 6 bases from J, with 8 bases in between. The CDR3 region has the DNA TGTGCCAGCAGCCGCTCCCCAAACATTCAGTACTTC. Its protein is CASSRSPNIQYF. Complete variable domain (other parts from reference TRBV7-2 and TRBJ2-4): GAGVSQSPSNKVTEKGKDVELRCDPISGHTALYWYRQSLGQGLEFLIYFQGNSAPDKSGLPSDRFSAERTGGSVSTLTIQRTQQEDSAVYLCASSRSPNIQYFGAGTRLSVL.